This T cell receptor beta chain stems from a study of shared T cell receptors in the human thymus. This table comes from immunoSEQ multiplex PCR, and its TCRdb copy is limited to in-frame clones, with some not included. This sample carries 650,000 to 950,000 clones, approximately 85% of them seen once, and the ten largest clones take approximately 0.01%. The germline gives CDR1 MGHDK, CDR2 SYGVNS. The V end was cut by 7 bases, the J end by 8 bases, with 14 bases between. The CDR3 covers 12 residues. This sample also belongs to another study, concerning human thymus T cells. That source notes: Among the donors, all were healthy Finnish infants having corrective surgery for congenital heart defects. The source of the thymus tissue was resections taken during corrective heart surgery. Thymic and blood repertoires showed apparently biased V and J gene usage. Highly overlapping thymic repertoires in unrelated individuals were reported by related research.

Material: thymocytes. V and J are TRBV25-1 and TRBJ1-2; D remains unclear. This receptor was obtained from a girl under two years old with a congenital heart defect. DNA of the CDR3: TGTGCCAGCAAGACGGGTCCTGGGGGCTACACCTTC. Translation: CASKTGPGGYTF.